What follows are 2 T cell receptor beta chains derived from one specimen sequenced in a study of T cells in tuberculosis. Profiled with immunoSEQ multiplex PCR; TCRdb holds only in-frame clones, not every one. The sample has 25,000 to 30,000 clones, around 91% seen once. Material: PBMCs. These receptors all come from a donor under 30 with latent tuberculosis or without tuberculosis infection.

The chain carries TRBV7-3 and TRBJ2-1; 10 bases match TRBD2. After removal of 2 bases from V and 2 bases from J, the junction contained 3 bases not matched to a gene. The CDR3 covers 16 residues. Germline V CDR1 and CDR2: SGHTA, FQGTGA. The CDR3 here is CASSLSTSGPYNEQFF. The CDR3 region has the DNA TGTGCCAGCAGCTTATCGACTAGCGGGCCCTACAATGAGCAGTTCTTC. The complete variable domain, with remaining parts taken from reference TRBV7-3 and TRBJ2-1, reads GAGVSQTPSNKVTEKGKYVELRCDPISGHTALYWYRQSLGQGPEFLIYFQGTGAADDSGLPNDRFFAVRPEGSVSTLKIQRTERGDSAVYLCASSLSTSGPYNEQFFGPGTRLTVL.

The chain recombines TRBV5-6 with TRBJ2-1, with 7 bases lining up with TRBD1. With 4 bases clipped from V and 5 bases from J, the junction kept 18 bases outside the gene matches. The length of the CDR3 is 18 residues. Germline CDR1 reads SGHDT; CDR2 reads YYEEEE. CDR3 DNA: TGTGCCAGCAGCCCCCGGACAGGCCTGCGCCGCCCCCACAATGAGCAGTTCTTC. This translates into CASSPRTGLRRPHNEQFF.